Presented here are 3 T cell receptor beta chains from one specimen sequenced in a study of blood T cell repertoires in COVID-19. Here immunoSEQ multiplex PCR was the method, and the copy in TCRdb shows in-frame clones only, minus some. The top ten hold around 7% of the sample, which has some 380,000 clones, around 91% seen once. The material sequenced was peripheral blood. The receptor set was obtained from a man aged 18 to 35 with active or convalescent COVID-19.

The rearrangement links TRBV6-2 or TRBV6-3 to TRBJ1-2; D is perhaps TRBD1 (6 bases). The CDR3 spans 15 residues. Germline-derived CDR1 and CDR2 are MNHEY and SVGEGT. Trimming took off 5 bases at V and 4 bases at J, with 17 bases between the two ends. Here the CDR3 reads CASSPGQILPYGYTF. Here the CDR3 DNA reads TGTGCCAGCAGTCCCGGACAGATTCTTCCCTATGGCTACACCTTC.

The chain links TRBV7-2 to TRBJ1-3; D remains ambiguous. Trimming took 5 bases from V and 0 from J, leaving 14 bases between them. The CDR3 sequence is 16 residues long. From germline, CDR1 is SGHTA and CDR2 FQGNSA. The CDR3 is CASSPDIGSSGNTIYF. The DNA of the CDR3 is TGTGCCAGCAGCCCCGACATTGGAAGCTCTGGAAACACCATATATTTT.

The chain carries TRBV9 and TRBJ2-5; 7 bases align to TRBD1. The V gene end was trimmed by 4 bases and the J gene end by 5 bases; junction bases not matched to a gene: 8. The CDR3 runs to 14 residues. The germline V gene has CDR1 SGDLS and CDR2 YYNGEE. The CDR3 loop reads CASSTHRGLETQYF. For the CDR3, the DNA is TGTGCCAGCAGCACCCACAGGGGATTGGAGACCCAGTACTTC.